This TCR beta chain was identified during a study of OX40 agonist ivuxolimab in advanced cancers. Study-wide background: Age averaged about 60 years (range roughly 20 to 90), and more than 80% were male. Of the participants, over 30% had some prior anti-PD-1, anti-PD-L1 or anti-CTLA-4 therapy, which was allowed. Three patients got partial responses; one had hepatocellular carcinoma and two had cutaneous melanoma.

Method: immunoSEQ multiplex PCR; TCRdb's copy keeps in-frame clones and lacks some. This table holds more than 40,000 clones, about nine tenths found once. Sequenced here: CD4+ or CD8+ T cells sorted from blood, sampled in a trial of the OX40 agonist ivuxolimab. The receptor was derived from an adult with an advanced solid tumor such as melanoma, head and neck, liver or kidney cancer.

CDR3 nucleotides: TGTGCCATCAGTGAGATGATAGCGGGAGGTGGTGAGCAGTTCTTC. This codes for CAISEMIAGGGEQFF. V is TRBV10-3 and J is TRBJ2-1; 10 nucleotides agree with TRBD2. J gave up 9 bases and V 2 bases, and 7 bases lay outside the gene matches. The CDR3 covers 15 residues. From germline, CDR1 is ENHRY and CDR2 SYGVKD.